Listed below are T cell receptor beta chains from one sample, sequenced in a study of neurological immune-mediated disorders. TCRdb redid the calling of the 5' RACE reads with MiXCR, one entry per CDR3 protein. This sample has 55,000 to 75,000 distinct CDR3 sequences, with roughly 13% found just once. Sequencing input: PBMCs. These receptors were obtained from a female donor with HTLV-1-associated myelopathy (HAM/TSP). CDR3s include the opening cysteine and the closing phenylalanine or tryptophan.

J gene | V gene | CDR3 protein
TRBJ1-4 | TRBV5-1 | CASSPTDAEKLFF
TRBJ2-3 | TRBV10-3 | CATLGYGTDTQYF
TRBJ2-3 | TRBV27 | CASSLITLWRRGGTDTQYF
TRBJ2-1 | TRBV9 | CASSPQWIWTSGGARQFF
TRBJ2-2 | TRBV2 | CASSEAPGDIWNTGELFF
TRBJ2-7 | TRBV29-1 | CSVGQGDEQYF
TRBJ2-1 | TRBV10-3 | CAISDFSPSSYNEQFF
TRBJ2-7 | TRBV6-6 | CARSYGGEGYEQYF
TRBJ2-7 | TRBV20-1 | CSAPISGGSYEQYF
TRBJ2-2 | TRBV5-1 | CASRSSGQTNTGELFF